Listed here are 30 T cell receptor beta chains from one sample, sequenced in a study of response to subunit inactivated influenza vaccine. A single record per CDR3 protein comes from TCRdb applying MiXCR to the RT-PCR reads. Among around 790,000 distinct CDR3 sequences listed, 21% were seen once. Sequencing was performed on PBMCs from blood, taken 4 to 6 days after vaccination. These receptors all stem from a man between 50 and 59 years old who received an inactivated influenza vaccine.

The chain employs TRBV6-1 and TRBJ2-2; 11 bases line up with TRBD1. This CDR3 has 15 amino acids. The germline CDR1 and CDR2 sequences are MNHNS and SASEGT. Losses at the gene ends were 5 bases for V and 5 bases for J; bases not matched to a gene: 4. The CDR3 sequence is CASSRTGGRTGELFF. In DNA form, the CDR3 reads TGTGCCAGCAGTCGGACAGGGGGCCGTACCGGGGAGCTGTTTTTT.

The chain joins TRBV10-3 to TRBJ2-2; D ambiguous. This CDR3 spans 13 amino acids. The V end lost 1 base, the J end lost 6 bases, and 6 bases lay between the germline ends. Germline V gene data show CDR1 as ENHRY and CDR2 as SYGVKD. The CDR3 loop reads CAISELGAGELFF. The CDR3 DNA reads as TGTGCCATCAGTGAGTTAGGAGCCGGGGAGCTGTTTTTT.

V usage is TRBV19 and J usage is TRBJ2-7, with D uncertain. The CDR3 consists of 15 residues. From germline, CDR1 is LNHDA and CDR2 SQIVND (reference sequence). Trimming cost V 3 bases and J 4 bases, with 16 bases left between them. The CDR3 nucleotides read TGTGCCAGTAGTATGGGCGGTCTCGGTGCTTACGAGCAGTACTTC. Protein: CASSMGGLGAYEQYF.

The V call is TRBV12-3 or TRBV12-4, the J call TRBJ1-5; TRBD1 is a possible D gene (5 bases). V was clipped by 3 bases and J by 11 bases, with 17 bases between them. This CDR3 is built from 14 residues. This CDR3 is CASSFDGGAQSQHF. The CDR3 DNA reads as TGTGCCAGCAGTTTTGATGGGGGAGCCCAGTCCCAGCATTTT.

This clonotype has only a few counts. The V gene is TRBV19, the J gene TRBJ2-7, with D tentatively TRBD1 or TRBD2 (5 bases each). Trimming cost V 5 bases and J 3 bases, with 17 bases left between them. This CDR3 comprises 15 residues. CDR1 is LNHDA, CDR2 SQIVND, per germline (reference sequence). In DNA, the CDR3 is TGTGCCAGTAGTGTTTCCGGGACGATTTACTACGAGCAGTACTTC. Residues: CASSVSGTIYYEQYF.

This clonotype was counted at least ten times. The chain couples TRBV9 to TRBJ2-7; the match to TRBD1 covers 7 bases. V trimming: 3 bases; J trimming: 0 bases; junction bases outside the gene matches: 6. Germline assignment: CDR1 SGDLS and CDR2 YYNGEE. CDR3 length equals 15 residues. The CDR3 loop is CASSAGQVSSYEQYF. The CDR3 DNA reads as TGTGCCAGCAGCGCCGGACAGGTCAGCTCCTACGAGCAGTACTTC.

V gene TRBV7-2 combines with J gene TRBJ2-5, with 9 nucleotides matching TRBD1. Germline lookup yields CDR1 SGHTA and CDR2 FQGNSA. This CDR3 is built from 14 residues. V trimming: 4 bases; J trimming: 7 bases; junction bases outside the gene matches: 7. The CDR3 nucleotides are TGTGCCAGCAGCTCCGGGACAGGGTTAGGGACCCAGTACTTC. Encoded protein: CASSSGTGLGTQYF.

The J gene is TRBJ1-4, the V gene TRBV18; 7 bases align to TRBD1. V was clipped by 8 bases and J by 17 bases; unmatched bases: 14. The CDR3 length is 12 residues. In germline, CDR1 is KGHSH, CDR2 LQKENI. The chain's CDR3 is CASRDSLMKNFF. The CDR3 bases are TGTGCCAGCCGGGACAGTTTAATGAAAAACTTTTTT.

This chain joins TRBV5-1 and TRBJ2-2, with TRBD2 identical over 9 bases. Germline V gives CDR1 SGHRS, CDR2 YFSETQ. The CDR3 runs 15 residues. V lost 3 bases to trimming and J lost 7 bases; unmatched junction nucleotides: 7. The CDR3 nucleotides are TGCGCCAGCAGCTCGGCCGGGACTAGCAGCGGGGAGCTGTTTTTT. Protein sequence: CASSSAGTSSGELFF.

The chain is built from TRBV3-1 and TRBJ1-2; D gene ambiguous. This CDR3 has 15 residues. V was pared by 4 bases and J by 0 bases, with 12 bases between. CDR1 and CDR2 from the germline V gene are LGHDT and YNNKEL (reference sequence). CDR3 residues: CASSPVWQANYGYTF. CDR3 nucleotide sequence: TGTGCCAGCAGCCCTGTGTGGCAAGCTAACTATGGCTACACCTTC. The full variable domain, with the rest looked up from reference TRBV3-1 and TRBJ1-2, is DTAVSQTPKYLVTQMGNDKSIKCEQNLGHDTMYWYKQDSKKFLKIMFSYNNKELIINETVPNRFSPKSPDKAHLNLHINSLELGDSAVYFCASSPVWQANYGYTFGSGTRLTVV.

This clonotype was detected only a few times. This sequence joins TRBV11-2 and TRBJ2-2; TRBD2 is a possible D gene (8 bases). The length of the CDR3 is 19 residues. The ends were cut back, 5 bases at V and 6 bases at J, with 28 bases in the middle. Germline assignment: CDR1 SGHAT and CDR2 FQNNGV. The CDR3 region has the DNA TGTGCCAGCAGCCTAACAGGGACAGCCGGGACTAGTGGCCCCGGGGAGCTGTTTTTT. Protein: CASSLTGTAGTSGPGELFF.

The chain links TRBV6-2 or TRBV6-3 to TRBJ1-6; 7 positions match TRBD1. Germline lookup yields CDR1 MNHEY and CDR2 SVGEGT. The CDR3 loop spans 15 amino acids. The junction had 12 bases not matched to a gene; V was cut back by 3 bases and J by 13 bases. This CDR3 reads CASSYRRQGVNPLHF. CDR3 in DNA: TGTGCCAGCAGTTATCGTCGGCAGGGGGTTAACCCCCTCCACTTT.

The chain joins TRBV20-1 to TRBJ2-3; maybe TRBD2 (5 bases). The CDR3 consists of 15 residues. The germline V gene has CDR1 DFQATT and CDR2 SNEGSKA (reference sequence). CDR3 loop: CSALTSRGSTDTQYF. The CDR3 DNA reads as TGCAGCGCGCTTACCTCCCGGGGAAGCACAGATACGCAGTATTTT.

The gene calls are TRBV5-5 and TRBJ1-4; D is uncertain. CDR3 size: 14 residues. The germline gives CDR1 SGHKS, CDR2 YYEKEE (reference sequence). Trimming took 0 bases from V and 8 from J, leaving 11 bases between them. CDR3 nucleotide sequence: TGTGCCAGCAGCTTGGGACTGCTGACGGAAAAACTGTTTTTT. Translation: CASSLGLLTEKLFF. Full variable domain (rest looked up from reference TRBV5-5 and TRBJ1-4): DAGVTQSPTHLIKTRGQQVTLRCSPISGHKSVSWYQQVLGQGPQFIFQYYEKEERGRGNFPDRFSARQFPNYSSELNVNALLLGDSALYLCASSLGLLTEKLFFGSGTQLSVL.

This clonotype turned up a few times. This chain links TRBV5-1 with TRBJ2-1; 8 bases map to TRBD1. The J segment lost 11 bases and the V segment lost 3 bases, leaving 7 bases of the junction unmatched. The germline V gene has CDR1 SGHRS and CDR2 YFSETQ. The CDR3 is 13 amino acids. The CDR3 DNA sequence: TGCGCCAGCAGCTGGAAATCAGGGGGCCAGCAGTTCTTC. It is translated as CASSWKSGGQQFF.

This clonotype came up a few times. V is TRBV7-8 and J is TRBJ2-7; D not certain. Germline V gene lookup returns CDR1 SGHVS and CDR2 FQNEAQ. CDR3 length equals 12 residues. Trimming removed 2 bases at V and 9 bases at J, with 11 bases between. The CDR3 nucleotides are TGTGCCAGCAGCTTACTACAGACCCTGCAGTACTTC. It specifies CASSLLQTLQYF.

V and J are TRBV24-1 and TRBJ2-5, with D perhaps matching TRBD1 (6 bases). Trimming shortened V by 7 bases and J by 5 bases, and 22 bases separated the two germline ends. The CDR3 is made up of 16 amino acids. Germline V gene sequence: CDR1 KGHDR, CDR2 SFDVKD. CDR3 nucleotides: TGTGCCACCAGGGGCCTTGAGGGGGAAGCAGGGGAGACCCAGTACTTC. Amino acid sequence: CATRGLEGEAGETQYF.

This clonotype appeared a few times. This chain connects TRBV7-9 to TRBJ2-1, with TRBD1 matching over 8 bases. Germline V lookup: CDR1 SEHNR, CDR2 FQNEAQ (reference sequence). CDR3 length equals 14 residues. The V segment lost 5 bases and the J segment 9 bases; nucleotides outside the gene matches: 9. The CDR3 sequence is CASSGRTGLGEQFF. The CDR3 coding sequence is TGTGCCAGCAGCGGCCGGACAGGGCTCGGTGAGCAGTTCTTC.

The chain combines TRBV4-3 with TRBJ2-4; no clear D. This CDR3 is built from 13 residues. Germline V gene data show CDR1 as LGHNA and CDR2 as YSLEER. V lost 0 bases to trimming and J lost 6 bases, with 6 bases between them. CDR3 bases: TGCGCCAGCAGCCAAGATATACTAAACATTCAGTACTTC. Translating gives CASSQDILNIQYF.

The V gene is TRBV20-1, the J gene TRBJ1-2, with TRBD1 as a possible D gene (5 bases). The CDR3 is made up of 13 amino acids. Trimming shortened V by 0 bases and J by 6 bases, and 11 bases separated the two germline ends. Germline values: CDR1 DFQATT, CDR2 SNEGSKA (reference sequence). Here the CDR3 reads CSARDRGSHGYTF. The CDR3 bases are TGCAGTGCTAGAGATCGGGGGAGCCATGGCTACACCTTC.

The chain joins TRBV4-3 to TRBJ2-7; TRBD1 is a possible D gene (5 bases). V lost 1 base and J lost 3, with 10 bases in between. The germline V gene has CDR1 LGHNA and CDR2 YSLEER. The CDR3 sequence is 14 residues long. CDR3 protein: CASSQGPGNYEQYF. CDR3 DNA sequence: TGCGCCAGCAGCCAAGGTCCAGGGAACTACGAGCAGTACTTC.

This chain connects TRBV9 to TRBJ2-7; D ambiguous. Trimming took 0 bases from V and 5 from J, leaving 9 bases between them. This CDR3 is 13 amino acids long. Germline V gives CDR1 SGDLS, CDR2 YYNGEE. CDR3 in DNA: TGTGCCAGCAGCGTAGGGATTTGGGACGAGCAGTACTTC. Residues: CASSVGIWDEQYF. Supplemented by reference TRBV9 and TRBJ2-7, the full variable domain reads DSGVTQTPKHLITATGQRVTLRCSPRSGDLSVYWYQQSLDQGLQFLIQYYNGEERAKGNILERFSAQQFPDLHSELNLSSLELGDSALYFCASSVGIWDEQYFGPGTRLTVT.

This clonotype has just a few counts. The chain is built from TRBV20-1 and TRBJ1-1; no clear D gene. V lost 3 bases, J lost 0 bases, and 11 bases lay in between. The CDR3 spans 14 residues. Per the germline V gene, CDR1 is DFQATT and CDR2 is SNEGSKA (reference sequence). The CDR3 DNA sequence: TGCAGTGCTAGCCGCGGAGCGATGAACACTGAAGCTTTCTTT. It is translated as CSASRGAMNTEAFF.

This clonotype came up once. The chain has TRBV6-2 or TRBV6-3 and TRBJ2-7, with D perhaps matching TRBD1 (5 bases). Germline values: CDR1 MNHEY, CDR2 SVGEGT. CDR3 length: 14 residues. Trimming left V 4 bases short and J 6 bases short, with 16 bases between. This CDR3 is CASSWSRVSLEQYF. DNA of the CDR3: TGTGCCAGCAGTTGGAGCAGGGTCTCCCTCGAGCAGTACTTC.

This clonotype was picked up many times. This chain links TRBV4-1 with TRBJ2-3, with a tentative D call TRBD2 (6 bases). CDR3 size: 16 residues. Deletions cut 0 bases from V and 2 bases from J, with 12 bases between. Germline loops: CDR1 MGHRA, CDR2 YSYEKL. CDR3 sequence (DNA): TGCGCCAGCAGCCAAGATCGCGGGGAAGTCACAGATACGCAGTATTTT. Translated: CASSQDRGEVTDTQYF.

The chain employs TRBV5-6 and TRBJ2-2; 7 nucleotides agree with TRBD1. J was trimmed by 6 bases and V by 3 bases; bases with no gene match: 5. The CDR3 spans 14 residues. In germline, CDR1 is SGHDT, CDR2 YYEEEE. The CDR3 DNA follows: TGTGCCAGCAGCTGGAGACAGGGTTCCGGGGAGCTGTTTTTT. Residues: CASSWRQGSGELFF.

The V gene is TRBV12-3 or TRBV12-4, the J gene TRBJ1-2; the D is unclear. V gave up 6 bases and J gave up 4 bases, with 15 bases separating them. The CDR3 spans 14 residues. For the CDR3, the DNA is TGTGCCAGCAGATCACAGAGAAGCCTCTATGGCTACACCTTC. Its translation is CASRSQRSLYGYTF.

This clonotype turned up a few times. The CDR3 DNA reads TGTGCCAGCTCACCCTGGGACGGCAATTCACCCCTCCACTTT. It yields the protein CASSPWDGNSPLHF. The chain carries TRBV18 and TRBJ1-6, with a tentative D call TRBD1 (5 bases). Trimming removed 3 bases from V and 7 bases from J, with 10 bases in between. The germline CDR1 and CDR2 sequences are KGHSH and LQKENI. This CDR3 has 14 residues.

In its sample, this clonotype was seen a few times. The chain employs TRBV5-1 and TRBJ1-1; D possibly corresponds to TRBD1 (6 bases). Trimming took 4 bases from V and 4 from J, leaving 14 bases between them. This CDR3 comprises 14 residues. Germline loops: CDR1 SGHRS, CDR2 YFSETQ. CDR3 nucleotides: TGCGCCAGCAGCGCAACAGGGTTTAGCACTGAAGCTTTCTTT. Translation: CASSATGFSTEAFF. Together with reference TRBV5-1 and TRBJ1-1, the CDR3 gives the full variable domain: KAGVTQTPRYLIKTRGQQVTLSCSPISGHRSVSWYQQTPGQGLQFLFEYFSETQRNKGNFPGRFSGRQFSNSRSEMNVSTLELGDSALYLCASSATGFSTEAFFGQGTRLTVV.

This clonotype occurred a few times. The CDR3 DNA follows: TGTGCCAGCAGCCCCTCGTCGGGAGTACTCTACGAGCAGTACTTC. As protein: CASSPSSGVLYEQYF. The rearrangement joins TRBV4-2 to TRBJ2-7, with D possibly TRBD2 on 6 matching bases. Germline values: CDR1 LGHNA, CDR2 YNFKEQ. The ends were cut back, 4 bases at V and 3 bases at J, with 16 bases in the middle. This CDR3 has 15 amino acids.